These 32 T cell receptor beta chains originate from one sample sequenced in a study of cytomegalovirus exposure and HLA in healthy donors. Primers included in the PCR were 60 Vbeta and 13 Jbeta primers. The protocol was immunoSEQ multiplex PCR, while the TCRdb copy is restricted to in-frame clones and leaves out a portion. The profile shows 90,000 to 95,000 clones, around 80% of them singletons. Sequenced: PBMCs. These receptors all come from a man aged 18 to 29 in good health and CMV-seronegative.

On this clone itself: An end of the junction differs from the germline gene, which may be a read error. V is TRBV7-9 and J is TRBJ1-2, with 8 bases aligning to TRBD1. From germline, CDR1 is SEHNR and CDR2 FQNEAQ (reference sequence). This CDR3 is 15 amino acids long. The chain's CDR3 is CSSSLGTGPIYGYTF. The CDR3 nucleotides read TGTTCCAGCAGCTTAGGGACAGGACCCATCTATGGCTACACCTTC.

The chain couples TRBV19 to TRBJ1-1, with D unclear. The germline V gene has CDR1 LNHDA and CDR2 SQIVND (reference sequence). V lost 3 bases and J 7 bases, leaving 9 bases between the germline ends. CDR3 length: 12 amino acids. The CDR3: CASSIARNEAFF. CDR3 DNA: TGTGCCAGTAGTATCGCCAGGAATGAAGCTTTCTTT.

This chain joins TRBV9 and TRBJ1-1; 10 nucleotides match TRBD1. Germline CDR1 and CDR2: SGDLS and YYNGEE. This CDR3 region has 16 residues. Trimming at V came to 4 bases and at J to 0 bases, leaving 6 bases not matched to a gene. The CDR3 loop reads CASSSPGQGMNTEAFF. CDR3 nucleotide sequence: TGTGCCAGCAGCAGCCCGGGACAGGGGATGAACACTGAAGCTTTCTTT.

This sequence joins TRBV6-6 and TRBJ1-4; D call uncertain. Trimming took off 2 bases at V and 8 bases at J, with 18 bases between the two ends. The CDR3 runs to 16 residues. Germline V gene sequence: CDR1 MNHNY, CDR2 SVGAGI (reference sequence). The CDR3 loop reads CASSYGGGSGSEKLFF. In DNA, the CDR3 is TGTGCCAGCAGTTACGGTGGAGGTTCGGGAAGCGAAAAACTGTTTTTT.

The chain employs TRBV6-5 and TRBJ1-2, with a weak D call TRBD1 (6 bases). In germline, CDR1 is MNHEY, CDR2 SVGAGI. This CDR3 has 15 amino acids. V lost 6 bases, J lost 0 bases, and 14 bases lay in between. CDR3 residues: CASSSLDRPNYGYTF. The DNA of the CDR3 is TGTGCCAGCAGCTCCCTGGACAGACCTAACTATGGCTACACCTTC.

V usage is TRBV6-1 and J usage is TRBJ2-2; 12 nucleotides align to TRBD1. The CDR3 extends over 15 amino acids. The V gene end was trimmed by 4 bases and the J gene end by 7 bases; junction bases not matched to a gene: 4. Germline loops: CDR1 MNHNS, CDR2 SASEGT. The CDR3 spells CASSAGQGAIGELFF. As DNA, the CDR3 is TGTGCCAGCAGTGCGGGACAGGGGGCTATCGGGGAGCTGTTTTTT.

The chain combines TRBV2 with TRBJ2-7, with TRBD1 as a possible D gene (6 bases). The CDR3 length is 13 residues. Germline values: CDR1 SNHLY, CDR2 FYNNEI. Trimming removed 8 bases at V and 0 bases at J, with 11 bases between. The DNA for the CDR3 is TGTGCCAGCGCCCGGGACACCTCCTACGAGCAGTACTTC. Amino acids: CASARDTSYEQYF.

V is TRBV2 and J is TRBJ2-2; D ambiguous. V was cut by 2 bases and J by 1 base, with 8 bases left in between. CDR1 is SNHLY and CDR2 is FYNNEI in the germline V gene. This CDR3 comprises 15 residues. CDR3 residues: CASSERSGNTGELFF. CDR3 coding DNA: TGTGCCAGCAGTGAAAGATCCGGGAACACCGGGGAGCTGTTTTTT.

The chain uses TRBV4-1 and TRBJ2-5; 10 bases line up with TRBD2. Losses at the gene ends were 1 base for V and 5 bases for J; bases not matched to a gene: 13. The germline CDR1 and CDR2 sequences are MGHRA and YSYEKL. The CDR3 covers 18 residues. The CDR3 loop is CASSQGAAGLAGVETQYF. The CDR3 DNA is TGCGCCAGCAGCCAAGGAGCCGCCGGGCTAGCGGGGGTTGAGACCCAGTACTTC.

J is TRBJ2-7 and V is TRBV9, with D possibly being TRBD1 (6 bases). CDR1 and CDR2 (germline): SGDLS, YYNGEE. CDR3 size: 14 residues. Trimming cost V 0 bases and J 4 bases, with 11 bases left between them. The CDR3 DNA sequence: TGTGCCAGCAGCGTAGACCAGGGGAGATACGAGCAGTACTTC. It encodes CASSVDQGRYEQYF.

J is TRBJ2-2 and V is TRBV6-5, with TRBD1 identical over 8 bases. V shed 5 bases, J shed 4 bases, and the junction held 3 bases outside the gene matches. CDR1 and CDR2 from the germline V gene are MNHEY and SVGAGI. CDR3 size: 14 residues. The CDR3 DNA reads TGTGCCAGCAGTGTACAGGGGGTCACCGGGGAGCTGTTTTTT. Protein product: CASSVQGVTGELFF.

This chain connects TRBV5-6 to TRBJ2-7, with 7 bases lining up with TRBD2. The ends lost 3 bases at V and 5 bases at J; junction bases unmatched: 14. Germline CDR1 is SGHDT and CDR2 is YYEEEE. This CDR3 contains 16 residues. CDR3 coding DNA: TGTGCCAGCAGCTGGGCGATCCGGGGGGTCGGTAACGAGCAGTACTTC. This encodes CASSWAIRGVGNEQYF.

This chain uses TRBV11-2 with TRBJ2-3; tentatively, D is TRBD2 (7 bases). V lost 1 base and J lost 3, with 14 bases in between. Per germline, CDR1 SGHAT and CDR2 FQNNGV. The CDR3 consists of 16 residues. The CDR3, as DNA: TGTGCCAGCAGCTTAGGGGGGCGGGGGATGACAGATACGCAGTATTTT. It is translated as CASSLGGRGMTDTQYF.

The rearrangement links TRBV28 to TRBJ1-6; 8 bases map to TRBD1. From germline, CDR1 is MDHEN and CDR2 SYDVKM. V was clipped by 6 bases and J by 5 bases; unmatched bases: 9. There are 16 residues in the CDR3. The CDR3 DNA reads TGTGCCAGCAGCCAAGACAGGGGAGTCAATAATTCACCCCTCCACTTT. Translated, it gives CASSQDRGVNNSPLHF. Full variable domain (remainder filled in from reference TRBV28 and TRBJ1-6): DVKVTQSSRYLVKRTGEKVFLECVQDMDHENMFWYRQDPGLGLRLIYFSYDVKMKEKGDIPEGYSVSREKKERFSLILESASTNQTSMYLCASSQDRGVNNSPLHFGNGTRLTVT.

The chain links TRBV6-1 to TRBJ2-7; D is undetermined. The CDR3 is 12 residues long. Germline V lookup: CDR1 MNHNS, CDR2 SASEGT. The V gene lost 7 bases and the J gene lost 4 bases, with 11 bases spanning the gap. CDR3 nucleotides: TGTGCCAGCACCCTGCGATGGTACGAGCAGTACTTC. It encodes CASTLRWYEQYF.

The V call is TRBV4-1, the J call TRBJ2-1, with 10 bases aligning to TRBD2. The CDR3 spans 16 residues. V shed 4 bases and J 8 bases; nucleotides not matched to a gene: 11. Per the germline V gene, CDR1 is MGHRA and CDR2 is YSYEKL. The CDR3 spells CASSPLGAGGVDEQFF. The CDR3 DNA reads TGCGCCAGCAGCCCCCTAGGAGCGGGGGGGGTGGATGAGCAGTTCTTC.

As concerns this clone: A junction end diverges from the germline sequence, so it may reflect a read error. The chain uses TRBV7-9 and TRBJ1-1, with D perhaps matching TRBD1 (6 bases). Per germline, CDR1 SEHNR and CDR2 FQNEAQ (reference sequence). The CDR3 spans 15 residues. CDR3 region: CSSSLRGAFYTEAFF. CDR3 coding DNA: TGTTCCAGCAGCTTACGGGGGGCTTTCTACACTGAAGCTTTCTTT.

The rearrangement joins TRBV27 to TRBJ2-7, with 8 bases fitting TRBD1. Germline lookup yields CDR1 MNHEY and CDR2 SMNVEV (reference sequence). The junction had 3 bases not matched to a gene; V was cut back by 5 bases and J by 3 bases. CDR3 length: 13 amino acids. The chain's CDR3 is CASSPGGGYEQYF. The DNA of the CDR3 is TGTGCCAGCAGTCCAGGGGGCGGCTACGAGCAGTACTTC.

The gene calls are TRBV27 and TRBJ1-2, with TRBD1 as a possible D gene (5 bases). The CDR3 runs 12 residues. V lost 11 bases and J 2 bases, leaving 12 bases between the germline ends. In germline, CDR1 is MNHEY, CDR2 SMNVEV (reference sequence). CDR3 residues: CAVRGSNYGYTF. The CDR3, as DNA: TGTGCCGTTAGGGGTTCCAACTATGGCTACACCTTC.

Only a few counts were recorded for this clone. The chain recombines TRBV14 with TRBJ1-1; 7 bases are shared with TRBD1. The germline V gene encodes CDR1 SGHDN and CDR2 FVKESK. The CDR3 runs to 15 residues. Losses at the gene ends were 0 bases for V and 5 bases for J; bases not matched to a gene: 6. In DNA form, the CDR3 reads TGTGCCAGCAGCCAAGATAACAGGGGTGGTACTGAAGCTTTCTTT. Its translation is CASSQDNRGGTEAFF. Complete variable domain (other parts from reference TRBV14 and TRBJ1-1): EAGVTQFPSHSVIEKGQTVTLRCDPISGHDNLYWYRRVMGKEIKFLLHFVKESKQDESGMPNNRFLAERTGGTYSTLKVQPAELEDSGVYFCASSQDNRGGTEAFFGQGTRLTVV.

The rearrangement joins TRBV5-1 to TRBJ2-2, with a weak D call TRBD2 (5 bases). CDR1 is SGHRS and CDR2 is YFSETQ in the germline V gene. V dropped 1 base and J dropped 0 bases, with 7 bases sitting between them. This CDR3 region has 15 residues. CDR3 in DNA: TGCGCCAGCAGCTTGAACGGGGCGAACACCGGGGAGCTGTTTTTT. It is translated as CASSLNGANTGELFF.

This chain's CDR3 is CASSRGLDRLNTEAFF. CDR3 DNA: TGTGCCAGCAGCCGTGGACTAGACAGGCTGAACACTGAAGCTTTCTTT. The V gene is TRBV4-2, the J gene TRBJ1-1; a weak D match, TRBD1 (6 bases). This CDR3 is 16 amino acids long. Germline CDR1 and CDR2: LGHNA and YNFKEQ. The V gene lost 4 bases and the J gene lost 0 bases, with 15 bases spanning the gap.

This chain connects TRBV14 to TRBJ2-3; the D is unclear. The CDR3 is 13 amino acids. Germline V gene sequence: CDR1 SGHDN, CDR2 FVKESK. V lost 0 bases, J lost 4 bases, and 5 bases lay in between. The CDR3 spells CASSQDLADTQYF. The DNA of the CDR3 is TGTGCCAGCAGCCAAGATCTAGCAGATACGCAGTATTTT.

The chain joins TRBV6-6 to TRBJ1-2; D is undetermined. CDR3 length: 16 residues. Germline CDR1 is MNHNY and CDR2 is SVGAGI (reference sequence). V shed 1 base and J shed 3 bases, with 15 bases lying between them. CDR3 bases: TGTGCCAGCAGTTACTGGAGATGGTCCGGGGACTATGGCTACACCTTC. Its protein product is CASSYWRWSGDYGYTF.

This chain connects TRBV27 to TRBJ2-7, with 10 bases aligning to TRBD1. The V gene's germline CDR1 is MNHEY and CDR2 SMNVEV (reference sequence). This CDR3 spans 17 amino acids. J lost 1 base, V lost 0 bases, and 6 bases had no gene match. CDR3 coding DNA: TGTGCCAGCAGTTTATCCGGACAGGGGGAATGGTCCTACGAGCAGTACTTC. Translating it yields CASSLSGQGEWSYEQYF.

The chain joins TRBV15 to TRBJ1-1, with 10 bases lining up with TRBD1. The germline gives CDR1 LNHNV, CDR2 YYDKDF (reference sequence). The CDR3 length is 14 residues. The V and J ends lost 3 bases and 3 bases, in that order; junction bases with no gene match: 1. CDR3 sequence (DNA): TGTGCCACCAGCAGGGGACAGGGGTACACTGAAGCTTTCTTT. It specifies CATSRGQGYTEAFF.

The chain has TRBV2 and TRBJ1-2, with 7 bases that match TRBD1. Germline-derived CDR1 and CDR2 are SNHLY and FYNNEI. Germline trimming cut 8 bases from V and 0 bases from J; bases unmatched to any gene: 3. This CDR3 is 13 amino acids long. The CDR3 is CASRDRANYGYTF. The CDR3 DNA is TGTGCCAGCCGGGACAGAGCTAACTATGGCTACACCTTC.

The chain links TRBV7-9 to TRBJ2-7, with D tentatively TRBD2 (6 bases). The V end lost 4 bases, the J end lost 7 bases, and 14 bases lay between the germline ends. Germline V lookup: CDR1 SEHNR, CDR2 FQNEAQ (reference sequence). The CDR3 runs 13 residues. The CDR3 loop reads CASSSGTAGEQYF. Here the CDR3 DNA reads TGTGCCAGCAGCTCCGGGACTGCCGGGGAGCAGTACTTC.

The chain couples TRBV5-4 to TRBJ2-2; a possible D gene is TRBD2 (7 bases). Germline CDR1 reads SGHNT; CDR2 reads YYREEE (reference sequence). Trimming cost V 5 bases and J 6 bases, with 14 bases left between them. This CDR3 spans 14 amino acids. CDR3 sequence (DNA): TGTGCCAGCAGGACCCGGGGGGCCGCCGGGGAGCTGTTTTTT. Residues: CASRTRGAAGELFF. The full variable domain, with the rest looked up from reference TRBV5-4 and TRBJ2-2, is ETGVTQSPTHLIKTRGQQVTLRCSSQSGHNTVSWYQQALGQGPQFIFQYYREEENGRGNFPPRFSGLQFPNYSSELNVNALELDDSALYLCASRTRGAAGELFFGEGSRLTVL.

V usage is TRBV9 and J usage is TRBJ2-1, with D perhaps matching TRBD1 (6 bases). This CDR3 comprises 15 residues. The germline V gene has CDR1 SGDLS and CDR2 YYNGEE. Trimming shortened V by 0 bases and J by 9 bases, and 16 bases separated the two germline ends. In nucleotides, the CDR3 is TGTGCCAGCAGCGTAGCGGGACACTCTTATGGTGAGCAGTTCTTC. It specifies CASSVAGHSYGEQFF.

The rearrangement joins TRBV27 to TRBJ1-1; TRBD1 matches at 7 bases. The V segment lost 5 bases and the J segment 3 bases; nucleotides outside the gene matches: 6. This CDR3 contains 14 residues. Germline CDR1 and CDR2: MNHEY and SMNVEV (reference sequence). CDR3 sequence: CASSRQGPDTEAFF. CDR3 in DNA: TGTGCCAGCAGTAGACAGGGACCCGACACTGAAGCTTTCTTT.

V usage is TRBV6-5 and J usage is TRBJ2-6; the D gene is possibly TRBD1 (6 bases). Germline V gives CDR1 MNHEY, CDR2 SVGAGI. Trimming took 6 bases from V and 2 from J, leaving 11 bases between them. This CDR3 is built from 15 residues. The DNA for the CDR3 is TGTGCCAGCAGCTACAGGGAGCCTGGGGCCAACGTCCTGACTTTC. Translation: CASSYREPGANVLTF.